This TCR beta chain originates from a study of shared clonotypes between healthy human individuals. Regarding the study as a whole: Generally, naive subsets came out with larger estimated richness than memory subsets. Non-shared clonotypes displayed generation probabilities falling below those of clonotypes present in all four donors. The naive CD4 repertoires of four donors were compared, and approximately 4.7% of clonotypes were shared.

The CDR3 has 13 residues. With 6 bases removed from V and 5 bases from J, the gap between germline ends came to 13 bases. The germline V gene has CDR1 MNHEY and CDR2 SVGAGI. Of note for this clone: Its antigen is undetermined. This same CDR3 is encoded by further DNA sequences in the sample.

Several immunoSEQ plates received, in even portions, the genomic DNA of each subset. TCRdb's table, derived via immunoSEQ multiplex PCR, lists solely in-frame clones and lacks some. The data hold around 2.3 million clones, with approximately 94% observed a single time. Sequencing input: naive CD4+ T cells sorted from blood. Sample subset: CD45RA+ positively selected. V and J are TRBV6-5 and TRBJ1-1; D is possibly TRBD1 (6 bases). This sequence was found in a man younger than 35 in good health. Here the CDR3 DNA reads TGTGCCAGCAGAGCTACAGGGAGGACTGAAGCTTTCTTT. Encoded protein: CASRATGRTEAFF.